This is a list of T cell receptor beta chains from one sample in a study of blood T cells in healthy people across ages. TCRdb independently ran MiXCR on the 5' RACE reads; one entry per CDR3 protein. The top ten clones hold approximately 17% of a sample with about 1 million distinct CDR3 sequences, 35% to 50% of them seen once. The sequenced sample was blood. All receptors come from a woman aged 55-69 years in good health. Both conserved end residues are part of each CDR3. Each record gives: J gene, clone size, CDR3 length, D gene, V gene, CDR3 DNA, CDR3 protein. A D gene is named only where the DNA matches it firmly. Where a row states a size, it is once, few, many or the class of an expanded clone; other rows omit it.

TRBJ2-1 . 14 TRBD2 TRBV9 TGTGCCAGCAGCGTTACACTAGCGCCCTACGAGCAGTTCTTC CASSVTLAPYEQFF
TRBJ1-4 many 16 TRBD1 TRBV20-1 TGCAGTGCTGAATTGCGACCGGGACAGGGATATGAAAAACTGTTTTTT CSAELRPGQGYEKLFF
TRBJ2-7 few 14 . TRBV5-1 TGCGCCAGCAGCCGCGACGGACAGAACCTCGAGCAGTACTTC CASSRDGQNLEQYF
TRBJ2-5 . 15 . TRBV5-1 TGCGCCAGCAGTCCCCAAAGTCGAGGGCTGGAGACCCAGTACTTC CASSPQSRGLETQYF
TRBJ2-1 few 13 TRBD2 TRBV6-2/TRBV6-3 TGTGCCAGCAGTTCCGACGCGGGACTAGGGCAGTTCTTC CASSSDAGLGQFF
TRBJ2-3 . 14 . TRBV4-1 TGCGCCAGCAGCCGAATGGTTCCAGGAGATACGCAGTATTTT CASSRMVPGDTQYF
TRBJ1-2 . 16 . TRBV5-1 TGCGCCAGCAGCTTCCCTTCGGGTAGTCCTAACTATGGCTACACCTTC CASSFPSGSPNYGYTF
TRBJ2-5 few 15 TRBD2 TRBV7-9 TGTGCCAGCAGCTTAGATGCGGGAGTTCAGCACAAGCAGTACTTC CASSLDAGVQHKQYF
TRBJ1-5 . 14 . TRBV2 TGTGCCAGCAGTGATGGGCAGAGCAATCAGCCCCAGCATTTT CASSDGQSNQPQHF
TRBJ2-1 . 16 TRBD2 TRBV20-1 TGCAGTGCTAGATATCGGCTCCTAGCGGGGCCCAATGAGCAGTTCTTC CSARYRLLAGPNEQFF
TRBJ2-3 few 18 TRBD2 TRBV10-3 TGTGCCATCAGTGAGCCCGTCGGGGCGGGGGATAAGTCAGATACGCAGTATTTT CAISEPVGAGDKSDTQYF
TRBJ2-4 many 13 TRBD1 TRBV29-1 TGCAGCGTGGGACAGGGCGTTAGGAACATTCAGTACTTC CSVGQGVRNIQYF
TRBJ2-2 . 15 . TRBV7-8 TGTGCCAGCAGCCCCAGGTCCCTAAACACCGGGGAGCTGTTTTTT CASSPRSLNTGELFF
TRBJ2-1 once 14 . TRBV9 TGTGCCAGCAGCGAACGGGTGGGACTTTACATGCAGTTCTTC CASSERVGLYMQFF
TRBJ2-5 . 18 TRBD1 TRBV28 TGTGCCACCAGCGTTTACCAACCGGGACAGGGTTTCGGGGAGACCCAGTACTTC CATSVYQPGQGFGETQYF
TRBJ2-7 . 11 TRBD2 TRBV7-2 TGTGCCAGCAGCCGACTAGCGGAGCAGTACTTC CASSRLAEQYF
TRBJ2-7 . 12 TRBD1 TRBV12-5 TGTGCTAGTGGAGCAGGGGGCTTTGAGCAGTACTTC CASGAGGFEQYF
TRBJ2-3 . 13 . TRBV4-1 TGCGCCAGCAGCCAGCGACTAGAAGATACGCAGTATTTT CASSQRLEDTQYF
TRBJ2-7 . 15 . TRBV13 TGTGCCAGCAGCCGAATCGGTCGCGGGTCCTACGAGCAGTACTTC CASSRIGRGSYEQYF
TRBJ2-7 few 11 . TRBV12-3/TRBV12-4 TGTGCCAGCACCTTTTGGGGCGAGCAGTACTTC CASTFWGEQYF
TRBJ2-1 . 18 TRBD2 TRBV5-6 TGTGCCAGCAGCTTGGTGAGGACTAGCGGGAGGGGGTCCAATGAGCAGTTCTTC CASSLVRTSGRGSNEQFF
TRBJ2-5 few 15 TRBD2 TRBV20-1 TGCAGTGCTGCGGCGACTAGCGGGAATGGAGAGACCCAGTACTTC CSAAATSGNGETQYF
TRBJ1-4 . 16 TRBD1 TRBV7-9 TGTGCCAGCAGCGGAGAGACAGGGCACCCGACGGAAAAACTGTTTTTT CASSGETGHPTEKLFF
TRBJ2-7 . 11 . TRBV20-1 TGCAGTGCTACCCGCGGACTCGAGCAGTACTTC CSATRGLEQYF
TRBJ2-7 few 16 . TRBV9 TGTGCCAGCAGCGTGTCCGGGACGGGAGTCTCCTACGAGCAGTACTTC CASSVSGTGVSYEQYF
TRBJ2-1 . 13 TRBD1 TRBV24-1 TGTGCCACCAGTGATTTGCAGGCAGGGGGGCAGTTCTTC CATSDLQAGGQFF
TRBJ2-5 . 15 . TRBV5-6 TGTGCCAGCAGCTACCCCTATGACGGACAAGAGACCCAGTACTTC CASSYPYDGQETQYF
TRBJ1-2 . 16 . TRBV7-2 TGTGCCAGCAGCTCAACCGACAGGCGAGCTAACTATGGCTACACCTTC CASSSTDRRANYGYTF
TRBJ2-7 . 12 TRBD2 TRBV14 TGTGCCAATGGACTAGTTTCCTACGAGCAGTACTTC CANGLVSYEQYF
TRBJ2-7 . 15 TRBD1 TRBV20-1 TGCAGTGCTAGAATTCGCGGGACAGGGCCCTACGAGCAGTACTTC CSARIRGTGPYEQYF
TRBJ2-5 . 15 TRBD1 TRBV20-1 TGCAGTTCCATACCCGGACAGGGGGCTGTAGAGACCCAGTACTTC CSSIPGQGAVETQYF
TRBJ1-5 . 13 . TRBV20-1 TGCAGTATCGGAACGGGGGGCAATCAGCCCCAGCATTTT CSIGTGGNQPQHF
TRBJ1-5 few 13 TRBD1 TRBV20-1 TGCAGTGCAACCGGGACAGGGAACCAGCCCCAGCATTTT CSATGTGNQPQHF
TRBJ2-7 . 14 . TRBV2 TGTGCCAGCAGTCCTGACGGGCTCTCCTACGAGCAGTACTTC CASSPDGLSYEQYF
TRBJ2-7 . 14 . TRBV7-9 TGTGCCAGCAGCTGGTACAGGGTCCCCTACGAGCAGTACTTC CASSWYRVPYEQYF
TRBJ2-7 . 15 . TRBV6-5 TGTGCCAGCAGTTACTCCGGGTGGGGCGGGGACGAGCAGTACTTC CASSYSGWGGDEQYF
TRBJ1-2 . 14 . TRBV12-3/TRBV12-4 TGTGCCAGCAGGAAGGTAGGGGACACAGATGGCTACACCTTC CASRKVGDTDGYTF
TRBJ2-7 . 14 . TRBV15 TGTGCCACCAGCAGAGAAGGGCCCGCGAGGGAGCAGTACTTC CATSREGPAREQYF
TRBJ2-3 . 16 TRBD2 TRBV20-1 TGCAGTGCTAGTCCCCTAGCGGGAGGAAACACAGATACGCAGTATTTT CSASPLAGGNTDTQYF
TRBJ1-5 . 15 . TRBV6-5 TGTGCCAGCAGCCCCAGGATATCAGGCAATCAGCCCCAGCATTTT CASSPRISGNQPQHF
TRBJ2-1 many 15 TRBD2 TRBV5-1 TGTGCCAGCAGCTTAGTAGCGGGAGGGCACAATGAGCAGTTCTTC CASSLVAGGHNEQFF
TRBJ2-3 once 17 TRBD2 TRBV7-6 TGTGCCAGCAGCTTATGGCCAGCGGGAGGTAGCACAGATACGCAGTATTTT CASSLWPAGGSTDTQYF
TRBJ2-1 few 12 . TRBV27 TGTGCCAGCAGTTTTGGCGTTGATGAGCAGTTCTTC CASSFGVDEQFF
TRBJ2-5 few 15 TRBD1 TRBV28 TGTGCCAGCAGTTCCGGGACAGCCCCTCAAGAGACCCAGTACTTC CASSSGTAPQETQYF
TRBJ1-1 . 18 TRBD1 TRBV4-2 TGTGCCAGCAGCCTTACTCCCGGGACAGGGGACATTAACACTGAAGCTTTCTTT CASSLTPGTGDINTEAFF
TRBJ1-2 few 15 . TRBV6-5 TGTGCCAGCAGTTTGACCCTTCCTGGGGGAAACGGCTACACCTTC CASSLTLPGGNGYTF
TRBJ2-3 few 16 TRBD2 TRBV10-3 TGTGCCATCATGAGGGCGGGAGGGTCCGGCACAGATACGCAGTATTTT CAIMRAGGSGTDTQYF
TRBJ2-3 few 15 . TRBV12-3/TRBV12-4 TGTGCCAGCAGTTCCTGGACAGAAAGCACAGATACGCAGTATTTT CASSSWTESTDTQYF
TRBJ2-5 few 16 TRBD2 TRBV6-5 TGTGCCAGCACCGACACCCCAACTAGCGGGAAGGAGACCCAGTACTTC CASTDTPTSGKETQYF
TRBJ2-1 few 15 . TRBV4-1 TGCGCCAGCAGCCAAGATGTGGGGACGCTAACTGAGCAGTTCTTC CASSQDVGTLTEQFF
TRBJ2-1 . 16 . TRBV5-5 TGTGCCAGCAGCTTGGGGGGTAGCGGACCTTACAATGAGCAGTTCTTC CASSLGGSGPYNEQFF
TRBJ2-1 . 16 TRBD2 TRBV2 TGTGCCAGCATAGGGGGACTAGTTTCGCTTCGGGATGAGCAGTTCTTC CASIGGLVSLRDEQFF
TRBJ2-7 . 13 . TRBV20-1 TGCAGTGCTTTGTTGATGAGTGACTACGAGCAGTACTTC CSALLMSDYEQYF